This TCR beta chain is from a study of vaccination and CD4 T cells after COVID-19. Study-wide background: The post-vaccine samples came a median approximately 75 days after dose two (range 14 to 241). Stimuli were overlapping spike peptide pools of SARS-CoV-2 and three common cold coronaviruses (HCoV-NL63, HCoV-OC43, HCoV-229E).

Sequence data for DNA of cultured CD4+ T cells were generated by the Oncomine TCR Beta short-read assay. Genomic DNA was drawn out of CD4+ T cells grown in culture. Using its own MiXCR run on the PCR reads, TCRdb lists one record per CDR3 protein. The data contain fewer than 10,000 distinct CDR3 sequences, roughly 57% of them singletons. The treatment was: roughly 10-day PBMC culture with coronavirus spike peptide pools or control peptides (ViraFEST assay). Via ViraFEST, peptide pools expanded antigen-specific T cells before TCR sequencing. Only one count was recorded for this clonotype. No antigen is known for it. Trimming left V 1 base short and J 4 bases short, with 7 bases between. Germline lookup yields CDR1 SGHTA and CDR2 FQGNSA. The CDR3 length is 13 residues.

Input material: CD4+ T cells from blood, cultured in vitro. The chain is built from TRBV7-2 and TRBJ1-2; D is perhaps TRBD1 (5 bases). This TCR came from a human donor who had recovered from COVID-19. The CDR3, as DNA: TGTGCCAGCAGCTTAGACGGGGCCTATGGCTACACCTTC. Translated: CASSLDGAYGYTF.